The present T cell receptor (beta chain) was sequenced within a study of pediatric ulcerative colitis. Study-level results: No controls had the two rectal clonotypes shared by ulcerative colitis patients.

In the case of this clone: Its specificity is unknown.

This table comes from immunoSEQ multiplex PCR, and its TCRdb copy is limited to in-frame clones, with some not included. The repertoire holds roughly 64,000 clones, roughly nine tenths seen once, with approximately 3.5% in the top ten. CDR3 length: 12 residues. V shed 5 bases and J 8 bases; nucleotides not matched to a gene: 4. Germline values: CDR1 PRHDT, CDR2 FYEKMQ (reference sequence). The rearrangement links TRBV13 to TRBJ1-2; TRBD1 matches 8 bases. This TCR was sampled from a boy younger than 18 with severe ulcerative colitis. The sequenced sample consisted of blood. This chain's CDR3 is CASSRDRRGYTF. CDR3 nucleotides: TGTGCCAGCAGCCGGGACAGGCGCGGCTACACCTTC.